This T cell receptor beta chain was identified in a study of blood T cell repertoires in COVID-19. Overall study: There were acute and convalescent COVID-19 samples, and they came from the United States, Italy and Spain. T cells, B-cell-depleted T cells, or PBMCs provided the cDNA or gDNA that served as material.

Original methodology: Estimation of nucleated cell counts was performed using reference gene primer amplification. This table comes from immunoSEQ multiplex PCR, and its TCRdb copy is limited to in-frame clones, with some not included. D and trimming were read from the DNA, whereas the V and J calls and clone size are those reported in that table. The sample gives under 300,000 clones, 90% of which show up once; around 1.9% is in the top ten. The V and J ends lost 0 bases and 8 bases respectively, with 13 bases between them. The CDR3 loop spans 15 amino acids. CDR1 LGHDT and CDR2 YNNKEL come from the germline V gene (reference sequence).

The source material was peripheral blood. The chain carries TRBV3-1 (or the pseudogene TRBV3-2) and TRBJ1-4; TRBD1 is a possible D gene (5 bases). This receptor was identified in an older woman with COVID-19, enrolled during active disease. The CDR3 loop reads CASSQDVGVGEKLFF. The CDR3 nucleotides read TGTGCCAGCAGCCAAGATGTAGGGGTGGGGGAAAAACTGTTTTTT.